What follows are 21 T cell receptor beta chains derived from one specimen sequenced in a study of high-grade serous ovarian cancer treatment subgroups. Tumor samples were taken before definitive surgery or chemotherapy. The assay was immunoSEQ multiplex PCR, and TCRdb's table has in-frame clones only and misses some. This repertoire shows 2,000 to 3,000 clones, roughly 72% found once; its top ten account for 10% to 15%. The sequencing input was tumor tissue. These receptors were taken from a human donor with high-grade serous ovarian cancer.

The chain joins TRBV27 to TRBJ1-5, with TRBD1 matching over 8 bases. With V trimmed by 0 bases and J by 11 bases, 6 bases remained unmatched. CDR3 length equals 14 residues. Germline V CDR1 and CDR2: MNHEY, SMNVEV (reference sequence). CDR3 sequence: CASSLSAGGLSQHF. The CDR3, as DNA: TGTGCCAGCAGTTTATCGGCAGGGGGCTTGTCCCAGCATTTT.

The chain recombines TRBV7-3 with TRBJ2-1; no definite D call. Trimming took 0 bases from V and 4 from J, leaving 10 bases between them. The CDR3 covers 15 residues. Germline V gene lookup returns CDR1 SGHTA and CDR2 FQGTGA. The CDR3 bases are TGTGCCAGCAGCTTAACGAGTAGCCCTTACAATGAGCAGTTCTTC. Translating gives CASSLTSSPYNEQFF.

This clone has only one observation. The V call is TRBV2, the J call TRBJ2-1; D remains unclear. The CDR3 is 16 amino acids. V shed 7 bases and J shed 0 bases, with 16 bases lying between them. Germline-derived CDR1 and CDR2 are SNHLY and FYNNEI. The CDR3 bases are TGTGCCAGCACTCGAAGGTGGGAATTCTCCTACAATGAGCAGTTCTTC. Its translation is CASTRRWEFSYNEQFF.

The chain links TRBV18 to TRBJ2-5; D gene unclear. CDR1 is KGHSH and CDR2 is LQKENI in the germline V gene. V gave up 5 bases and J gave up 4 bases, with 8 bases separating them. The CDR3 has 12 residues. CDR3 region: CASSSDLETQYF. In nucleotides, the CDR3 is TGTGCCAGCTCATCCGACTTAGAGACCCAGTACTTC.

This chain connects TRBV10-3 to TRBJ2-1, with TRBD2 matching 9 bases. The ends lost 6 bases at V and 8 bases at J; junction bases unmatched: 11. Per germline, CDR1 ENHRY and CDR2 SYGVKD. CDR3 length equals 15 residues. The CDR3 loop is CAIRGGREGADEQFF. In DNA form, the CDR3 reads TGTGCCATCAGGGGGGGGCGGGAGGGGGCTGATGAGCAGTTCTTC.

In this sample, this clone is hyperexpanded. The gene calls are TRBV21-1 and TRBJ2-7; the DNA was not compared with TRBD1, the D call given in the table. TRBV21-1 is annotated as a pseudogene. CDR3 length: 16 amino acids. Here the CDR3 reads CASIRAEDRENYEQYF. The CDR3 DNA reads TGTGCCAGCATCAGAGCGGAGGACAGGGAAAACTACGAGCAGTACTTC.

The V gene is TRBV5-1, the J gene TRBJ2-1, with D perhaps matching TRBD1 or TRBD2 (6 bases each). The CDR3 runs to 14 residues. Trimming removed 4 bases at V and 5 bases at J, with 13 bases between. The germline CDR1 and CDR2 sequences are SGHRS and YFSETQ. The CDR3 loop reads CASSGGGRDNEQFF. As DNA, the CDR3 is TGCGCCAGCAGCGGAGGGGGACGGGACAATGAGCAGTTCTTC.

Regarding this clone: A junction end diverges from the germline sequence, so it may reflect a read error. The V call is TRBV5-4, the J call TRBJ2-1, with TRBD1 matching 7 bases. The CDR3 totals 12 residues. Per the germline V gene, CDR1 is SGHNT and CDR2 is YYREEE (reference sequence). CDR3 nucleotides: TGTGCCAGCAGCTTAGGTGCCGGACAGGACCTCTTC. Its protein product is CASSLGAGQDLF.

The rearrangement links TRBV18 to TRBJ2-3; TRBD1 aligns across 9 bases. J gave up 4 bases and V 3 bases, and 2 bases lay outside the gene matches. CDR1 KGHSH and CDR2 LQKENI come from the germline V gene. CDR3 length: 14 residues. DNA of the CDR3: TGTGCCAGCTCACCGCGACAGGGGGCAGATACGCAGTATTTT. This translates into CASSPRQGADTQYF.

CDR3 residues: CASSATGLEHTGELFF. CDR3 nucleotide sequence: TGTGCCAGCAGCGCGACGGGACTAGAGCACACCGGGGAGCTGTTTTTT. The chain carries TRBV9 and TRBJ2-2, with TRBD2 identical over 8 bases. The CDR3 consists of 16 residues. After removal of 3 bases from V and 3 bases from J, the junction contained 7 bases not matched to a gene. CDR1 SGDLS and CDR2 YYNGEE come from the germline V gene.

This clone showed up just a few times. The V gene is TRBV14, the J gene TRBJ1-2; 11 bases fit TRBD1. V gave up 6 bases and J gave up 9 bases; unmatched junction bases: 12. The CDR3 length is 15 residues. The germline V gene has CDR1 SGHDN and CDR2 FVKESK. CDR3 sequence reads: CASSRLGQGALSYTF. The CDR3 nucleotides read TGTGCCAGCAGTCGACTCGGACAGGGGGCGCTCAGCTACACCTTC. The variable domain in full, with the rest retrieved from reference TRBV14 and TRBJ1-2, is EAGVTQFPSHSVIEKGQTVTLRCDPISGHDNLYWYRRVMGKEIKFLLHFVKESKQDESGMPNNRFLAERTGGTYSTLKVQPAELEDSGVYFCASSRLGQGALSYTFGSGTRLTVV.

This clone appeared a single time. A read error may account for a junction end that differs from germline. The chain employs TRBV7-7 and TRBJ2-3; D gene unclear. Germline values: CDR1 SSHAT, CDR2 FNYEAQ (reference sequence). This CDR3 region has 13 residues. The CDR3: CASSIRSADTQYF. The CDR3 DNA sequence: TGTGCTAGCAGCATTCGCAGCGCAGATACGCAGTATTTT.

DNA of the CDR3: TGTGCCAGCAGCTTAGATGTCGGCATGAACACTGAAGCTTTCTTT. As protein: CASSLDVGMNTEAFF. The chain recombines TRBV7-9 with TRBJ1-1; D ambiguous. The germline V and J ends were trimmed by 1 base and 0 bases, with 9 bases remaining between them. This CDR3 is built from 15 residues. CDR1 is SEHNR and CDR2 is FQNEAQ in the germline V gene (reference sequence).

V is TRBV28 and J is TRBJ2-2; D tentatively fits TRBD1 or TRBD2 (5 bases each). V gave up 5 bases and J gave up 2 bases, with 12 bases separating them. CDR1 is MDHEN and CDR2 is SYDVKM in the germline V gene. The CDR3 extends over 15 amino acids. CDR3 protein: CASSGGPLNTGELFF. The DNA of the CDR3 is TGTGCCAGCAGTGGGGGTCCCCTAAACACCGGGGAGCTGTTTTTT.

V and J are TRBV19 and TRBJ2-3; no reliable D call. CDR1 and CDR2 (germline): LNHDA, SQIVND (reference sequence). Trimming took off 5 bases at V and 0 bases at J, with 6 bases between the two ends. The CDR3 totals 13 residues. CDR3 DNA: TGTGCCAGTAGTCCCGAAAGCACAGATACGCAGTATTTT. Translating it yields CASSPESTDTQYF.

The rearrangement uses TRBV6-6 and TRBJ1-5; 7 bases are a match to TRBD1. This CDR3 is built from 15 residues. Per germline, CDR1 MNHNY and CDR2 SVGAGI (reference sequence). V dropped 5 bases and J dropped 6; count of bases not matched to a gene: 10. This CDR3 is CASSLTGMEAQPQHF. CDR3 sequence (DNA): TGTGCCAGCAGTCTGACAGGGATGGAGGCTCAGCCCCAGCATTTT.

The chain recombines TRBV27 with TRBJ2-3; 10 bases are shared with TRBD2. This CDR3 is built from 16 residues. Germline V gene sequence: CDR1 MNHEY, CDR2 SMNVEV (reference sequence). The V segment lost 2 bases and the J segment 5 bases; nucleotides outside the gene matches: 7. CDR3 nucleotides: TGTGCCAGCAGTTTACATCCTAGCGGGAGCGAAGATACGCAGTATTTT. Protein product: CASSLHPSGSEDTQYF.

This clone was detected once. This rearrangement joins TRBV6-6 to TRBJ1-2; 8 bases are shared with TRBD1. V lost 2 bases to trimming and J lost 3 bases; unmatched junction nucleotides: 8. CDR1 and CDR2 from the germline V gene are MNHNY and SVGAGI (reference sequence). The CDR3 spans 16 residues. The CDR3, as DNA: TGTGCCAGCAGTTACAACCAGGGGGCGCTGGACTATGGCTACACCTTC. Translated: CASSYNQGALDYGYTF.

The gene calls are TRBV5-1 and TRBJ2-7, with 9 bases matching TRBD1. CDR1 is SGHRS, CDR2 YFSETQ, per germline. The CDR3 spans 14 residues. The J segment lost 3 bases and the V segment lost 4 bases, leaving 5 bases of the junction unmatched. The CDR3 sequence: CASSEGTGNYEQYF. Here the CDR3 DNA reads TGCGCCAGCAGCGAGGGGACAGGGAACTACGAGCAGTACTTC.

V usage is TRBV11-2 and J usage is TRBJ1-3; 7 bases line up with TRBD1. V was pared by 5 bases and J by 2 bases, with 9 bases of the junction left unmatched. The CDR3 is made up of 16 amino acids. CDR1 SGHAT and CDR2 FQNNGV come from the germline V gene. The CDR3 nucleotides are TGTGCCAGCAGCCCAGGCGACAGGGTAGCTGGAAACACCATATATTTT. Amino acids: CASSPGDRVAGNTIYF.

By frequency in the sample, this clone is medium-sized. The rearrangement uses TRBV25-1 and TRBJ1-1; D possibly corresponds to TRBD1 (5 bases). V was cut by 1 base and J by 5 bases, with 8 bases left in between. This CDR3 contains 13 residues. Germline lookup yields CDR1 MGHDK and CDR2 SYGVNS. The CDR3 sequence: CASSEWRGTEAFF. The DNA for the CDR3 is TGTGCCAGCAGTGAATGGAGGGGAACTGAAGCTTTCTTT.